This T cell receptor (beta chain) was sequenced in a study of vaccination effects on CD4 cells after COVID-19. Whole-study context: Peptide-pool stimulation followed by sequencing identified expanded antigen-specific CD4+ clonotypes in the ViraFEST assay. Every participant took two doses of the BNT162b2 or mRNA-1273 vaccine. Overall study results and limits: Vaccine- and infection-induced clones showed marked clonal contraction late following vaccination.

Investigators separated out CD4+ T cells once around nine days of culture had passed. Vaccinated recipients, who were negative for nucleocapsid antibodies, had no history of SARS-CoV-2 infection. Germline-derived CDR1 and CDR2 are LGHDT and YNNKEL (reference sequence). V lost 2 bases and J 4 bases, leaving 21 bases between the germline ends. The CDR3 totals 17 residues. Method: immunoSEQ multiplex PCR; TCRdb's copy keeps in-frame clones and lacks some. The data contain over 45,000 clones, roughly 80% of them singletons. In regard to this clone: What it binds is not known.

The origin of this receptor is a human donor who received a COVID-19 vaccine. Sequencing used CD4+ T cells from PBMCs cultured without peptide, obtained before COVID-19 vaccination. The chain uses TRBV3-1 (or the pseudogene TRBV3-2) and TRBJ2-7; possibly TRBD2 for D (7 bases). The CDR3 sequence is CASSQSPWGGCRYEQYV. The DNA for the CDR3 is TGTGCCAGCAGCCAATCTCCCTGGGGGGGCTGTCGATACGAGCAGTACGTC.